This T cell receptor (beta chain) was sequenced in a study of shared clonotypes between healthy human individuals. Some 30,000 T cell genomes (around 200 ng DNA) went into each sorted-subset replicate. In the original analysis: Quality scores were absent from the junction-only immunoSEQ sequences, so filtering differed. TCRdb's table, derived via immunoSEQ multiplex PCR, lists solely in-frame clones and lacks some. V, J and clone size are those of that table, while D and trimming were read from the DNA. This table has about 1.1 million clones, approximately 75% appearing once. This CDR3 comprises 14 residues. The germline V gene has CDR1 SQVTM and CDR2 ANQGSEA. With 6 bases removed from V and 3 bases from J, the gap between germline ends came to 17 bases.

The chain has TRBV29-1 and TRBJ1-1; the D gene is possibly TRBD1 (5 bases). This clonotype was sampled from a man between 18 and 29 years old in good health. Some clones in this sample may be carry-over from other donors' samples. The sample taken for sequencing was memory CD4+ T cells from PBMCs. Specified subset: CD45RA-negative fraction. Here the CDR3 reads CSVAGRLRDTEAFF. The CDR3 nucleotides read TGCAGCGTCGCAGGGCGGCTTCGGGACACTGAAGCTTTCTTT. The entire variable domain, with the rest obtained from reference TRBV29-1 and TRBJ1-1, is as follows: SAVISQKPSRDICQRGTSLTIQCQVDSQVTMMFWYRQQPGQSLTLIATANQGSEATYESGFVIDKFPISRPNLTFSTLTVSNMSPEDSSIYLCSVAGRLRDTEAFFGQGTRLTVV.